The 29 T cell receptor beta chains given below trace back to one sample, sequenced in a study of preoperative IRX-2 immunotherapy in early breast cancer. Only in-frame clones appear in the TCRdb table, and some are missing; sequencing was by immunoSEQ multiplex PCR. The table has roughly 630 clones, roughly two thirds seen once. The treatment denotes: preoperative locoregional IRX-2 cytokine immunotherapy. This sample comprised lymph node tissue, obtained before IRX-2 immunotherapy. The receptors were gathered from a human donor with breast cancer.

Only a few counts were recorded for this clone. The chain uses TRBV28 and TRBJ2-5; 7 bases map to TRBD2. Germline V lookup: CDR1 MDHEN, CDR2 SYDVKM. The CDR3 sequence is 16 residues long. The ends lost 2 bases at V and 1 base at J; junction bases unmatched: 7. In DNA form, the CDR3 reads TGTGCCAGCAGTTTAGAGGCCTTAGCGGGCCAAGAGACCCAGTACTTC. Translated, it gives CASSLEALAGQETQYF.

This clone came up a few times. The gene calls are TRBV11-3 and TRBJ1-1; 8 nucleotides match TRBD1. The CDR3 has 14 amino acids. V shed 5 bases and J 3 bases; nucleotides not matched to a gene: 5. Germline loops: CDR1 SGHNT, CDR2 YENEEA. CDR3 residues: CASSQTGAHTEAFF. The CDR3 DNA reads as TGTGCCAGCAGCCAGACAGGGGCACACACTGAAGCTTTCTTT.

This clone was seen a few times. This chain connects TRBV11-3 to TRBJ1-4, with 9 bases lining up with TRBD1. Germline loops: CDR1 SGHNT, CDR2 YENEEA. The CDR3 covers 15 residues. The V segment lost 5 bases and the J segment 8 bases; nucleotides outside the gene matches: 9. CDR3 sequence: CASSGVGTGREKLFF. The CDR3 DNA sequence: TGTGCCAGCAGCGGGGTCGGGACAGGGAGGGAAAAACTGTTTTTT.

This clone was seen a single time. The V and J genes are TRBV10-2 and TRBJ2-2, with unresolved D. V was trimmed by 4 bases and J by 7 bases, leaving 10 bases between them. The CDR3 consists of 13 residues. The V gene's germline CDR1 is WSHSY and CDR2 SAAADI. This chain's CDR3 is CASSGQSSGELFF. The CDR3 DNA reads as TGCGCCAGCAGTGGTCAGTCGAGCGGGGAGCTGTTTTTT.

For the CDR3, the DNA is TGTGCCATCAGTGAGTCCCCCTTTGGGACAAACTACAATGAGCAGTTCTTC. As protein: CAISESPFGTNYNEQFF. The J gene is TRBJ2-1, the V gene TRBV10-3, with TRBD1 as a possible D gene (6 bases). The V end was cut by 0 bases, the J end by 3 bases, with 15 bases between. The CDR3 has 17 amino acids. From germline, CDR1 is ENHRY and CDR2 SYGVKD.

CDR3 DNA: TGTGCCAGCAGGTCAACAGGGGACGGTTCACCCCTCCACTTT. Translation gives CASRSTGDGSPLHF. The rearrangement joins TRBV6-8 to TRBJ1-6; 7 bases agree with TRBD1. This CDR3 is built from 14 residues. Germline values: CDR1 MNHGY, CDR2 SAAAGT. V lost 6 bases to trimming and J lost 9 bases; unmatched junction nucleotides: 8.

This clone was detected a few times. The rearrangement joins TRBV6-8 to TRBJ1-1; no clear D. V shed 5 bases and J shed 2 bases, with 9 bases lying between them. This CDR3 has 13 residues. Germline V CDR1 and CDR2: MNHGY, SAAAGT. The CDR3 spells CASSDQPNTEAFF. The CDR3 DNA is TGTGCCAGCAGTGACCAACCTAACACTGAAGCTTTCTTT.

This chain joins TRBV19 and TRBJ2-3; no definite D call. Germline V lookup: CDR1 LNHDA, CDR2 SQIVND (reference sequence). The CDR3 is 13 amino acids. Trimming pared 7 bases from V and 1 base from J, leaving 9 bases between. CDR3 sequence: CASKGSGTDTQYF. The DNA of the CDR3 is TGTGCCAGTAAAGGAAGTGGCACAGATACGCAGTATTTT.

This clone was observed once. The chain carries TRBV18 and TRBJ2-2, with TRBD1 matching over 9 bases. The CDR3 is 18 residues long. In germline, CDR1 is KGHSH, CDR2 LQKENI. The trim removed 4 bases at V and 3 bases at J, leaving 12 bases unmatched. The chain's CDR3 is CASSLRPAQGADTGELFF. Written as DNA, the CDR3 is TGTGCCAGCTCACTCCGCCCTGCACAGGGGGCCGACACCGGGGAGCTGTTTTTT.

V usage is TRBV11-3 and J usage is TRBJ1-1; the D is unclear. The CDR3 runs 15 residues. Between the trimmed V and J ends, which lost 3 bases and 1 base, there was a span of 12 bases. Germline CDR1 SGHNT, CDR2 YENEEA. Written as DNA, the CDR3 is TGTGCCAGCAGCTTGGTAGGAGGTTGGAACACTGAAGCTTTCTTT. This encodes CASSLVGGWNTEAFF.

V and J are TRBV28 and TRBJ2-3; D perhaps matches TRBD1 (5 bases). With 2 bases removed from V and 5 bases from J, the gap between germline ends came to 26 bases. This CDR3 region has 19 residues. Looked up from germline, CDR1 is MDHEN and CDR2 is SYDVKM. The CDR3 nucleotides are TGTGCCAGCAGTTTACCCGACTCCTTGCGAACATGGGGCAAAGATACGCAGTATTTT. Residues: CASSLPDSLRTWGKDTQYF. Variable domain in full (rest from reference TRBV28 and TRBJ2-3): DVKVTQSSRYLVKRTGEKVFLECVQDMDHENMFWYRQDPGLGLRLIYFSYDVKMKEKGDIPEGYSVSREKKERFSLILESASTNQTSMYLCASSLPDSLRTWGKDTQYFGPGTRLTVL.

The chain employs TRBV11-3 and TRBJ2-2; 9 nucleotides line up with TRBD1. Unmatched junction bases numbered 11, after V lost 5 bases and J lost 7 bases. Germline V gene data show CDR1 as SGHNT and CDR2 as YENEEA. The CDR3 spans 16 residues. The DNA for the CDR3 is TGTGCCAGCAGCCGTAAATCACAGGGGGCGTACGGGGAGCTGTTTTTT. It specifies CASSRKSQGAYGELFF.

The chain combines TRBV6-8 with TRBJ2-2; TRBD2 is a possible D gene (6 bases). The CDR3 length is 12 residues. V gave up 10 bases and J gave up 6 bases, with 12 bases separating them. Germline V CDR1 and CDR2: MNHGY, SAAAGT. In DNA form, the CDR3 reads TGTGCCATCAGGAGGGAGGCCGGGGAGCTGTTTTTT. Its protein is CAIRREAGELFF.

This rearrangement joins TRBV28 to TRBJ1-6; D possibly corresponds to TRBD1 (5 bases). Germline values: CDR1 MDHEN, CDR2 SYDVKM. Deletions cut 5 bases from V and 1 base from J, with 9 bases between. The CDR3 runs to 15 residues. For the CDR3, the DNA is TGTGCCAGCAGTGGGGGTGGATCCTATAATTCACCCCTCCACTTT. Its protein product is CASSGGGSYNSPLHF.

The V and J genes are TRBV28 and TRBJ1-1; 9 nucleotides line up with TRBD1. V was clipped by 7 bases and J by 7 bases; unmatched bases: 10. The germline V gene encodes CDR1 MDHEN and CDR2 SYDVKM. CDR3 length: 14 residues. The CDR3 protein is CASTRQGVIVEAFF. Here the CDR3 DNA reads TGTGCCAGCACCCGACAGGGGGTGATTGTTGAAGCTTTCTTT.

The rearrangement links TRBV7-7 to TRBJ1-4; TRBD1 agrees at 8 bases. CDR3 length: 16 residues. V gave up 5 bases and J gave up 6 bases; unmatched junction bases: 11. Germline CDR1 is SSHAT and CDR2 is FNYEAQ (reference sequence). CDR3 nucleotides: TGTGCCAGCAGCGGCAGTTGGAAGACAGGGGATGAAAAACTGTTTTTT. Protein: CASSGSWKTGDEKLFF.

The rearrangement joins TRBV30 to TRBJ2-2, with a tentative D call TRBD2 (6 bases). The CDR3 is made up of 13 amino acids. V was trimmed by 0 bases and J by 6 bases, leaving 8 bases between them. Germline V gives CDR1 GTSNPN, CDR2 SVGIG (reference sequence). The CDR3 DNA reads TGTGCCTGGAGTGTAGCGGGCCCCGGGGAGCTGTTTTTT. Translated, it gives CAWSVAGPGELFF. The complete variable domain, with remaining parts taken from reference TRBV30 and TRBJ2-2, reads SQTIHQWPATLVQPVGSPLSLECTVEGTSNPNLYWYRQAAGRGLQLLFYSVGIGQISSEVPQNLSASRPQDRQFILSSKKLLLSDSGFYLCAWSVAGPGELFFGEGSRLTVL.

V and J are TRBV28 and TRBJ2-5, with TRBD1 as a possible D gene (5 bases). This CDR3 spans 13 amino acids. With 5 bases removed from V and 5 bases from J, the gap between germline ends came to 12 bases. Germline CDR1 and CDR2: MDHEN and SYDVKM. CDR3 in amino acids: CASSPKGRETQYF. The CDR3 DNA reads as TGTGCCAGCAGTCCCAAGGGGCGGGAGACCCAGTACTTC.

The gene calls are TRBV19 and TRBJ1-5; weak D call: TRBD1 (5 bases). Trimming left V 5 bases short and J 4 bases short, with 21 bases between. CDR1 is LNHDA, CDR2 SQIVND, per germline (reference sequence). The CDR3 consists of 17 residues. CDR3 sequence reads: CASSFIRAAGRNQPQHF. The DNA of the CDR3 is TGTGCCAGTAGTTTCATCCGGGCGGCAGGGAGGAATCAGCCCCAGCATTTT.

In DNA, the CDR3 is TGTGCCAGCAGTGAAGCGCCAGGGGGGGGCGCGGAGACCCAGTACTTC. Its translation is CASSEAPGGGAETQYF. The V call is TRBV6-1, the J call TRBJ2-5; D may correspond to TRBD1 or TRBD2 (7 bases each). The CDR3 sequence is 16 residues long. Germline-derived CDR1 and CDR2 are MNHNS and SASEGT. Trimming removed 0 bases from V and 5 bases from J, with 16 bases in between.

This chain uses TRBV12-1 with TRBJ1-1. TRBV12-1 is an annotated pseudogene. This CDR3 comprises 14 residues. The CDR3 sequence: CASGQGGVGTEAFF. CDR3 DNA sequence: TGTGCCAGCGGGCAGGGAGGCGTCGGTACTGAAGCTTTCTTT.

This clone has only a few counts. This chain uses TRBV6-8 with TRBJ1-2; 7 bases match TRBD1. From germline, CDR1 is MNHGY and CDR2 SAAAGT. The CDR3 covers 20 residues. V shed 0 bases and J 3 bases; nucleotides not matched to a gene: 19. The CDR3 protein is CASSYSIEWEWAGGYYGYTF. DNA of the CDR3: TGTGCCAGCAGTTACTCGATCGAGTGGGAGTGGGCAGGGGGGTACTATGGCTACACCTTC.

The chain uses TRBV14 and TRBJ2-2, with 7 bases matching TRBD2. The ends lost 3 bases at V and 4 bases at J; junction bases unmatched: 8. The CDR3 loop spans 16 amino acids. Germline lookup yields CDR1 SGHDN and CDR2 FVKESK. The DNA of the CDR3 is TGTGCCAGCAGCCAGGCTGCCGGGACTACCACCGGGGAGCTGTTTTTT. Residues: CASSQAAGTTTGELFF.

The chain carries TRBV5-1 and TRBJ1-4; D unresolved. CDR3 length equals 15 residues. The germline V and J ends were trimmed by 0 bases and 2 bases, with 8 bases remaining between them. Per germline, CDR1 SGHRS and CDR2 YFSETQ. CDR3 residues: CASSLGGRTNEKLFF. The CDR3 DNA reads TGCGCCAGCAGCTTGGGTGGAAGGACTAATGAAAAACTGTTTTTT.

The CDR3 reads CASSRSQGTRTDTQYF. CDR3 coding DNA: TGTGCCAGTAGTAGAAGCCAGGGGACTCGCACAGATACGCAGTATTTT. The chain uses TRBV19 and TRBJ2-3; D possibly uses TRBD1 or TRBD2 (6 bases each). The germline CDR1 and CDR2 sequences are LNHDA and SQIVND (reference sequence). The CDR3 runs 16 residues. The V gene lost 4 bases and the J gene lost 1 base, with 15 bases spanning the gap.

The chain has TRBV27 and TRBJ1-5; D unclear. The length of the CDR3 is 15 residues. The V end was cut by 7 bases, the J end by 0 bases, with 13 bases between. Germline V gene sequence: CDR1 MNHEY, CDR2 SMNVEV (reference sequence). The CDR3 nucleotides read TGTGCCAGCAAAACAGAATATCGTAGCAATCAGCCCCAGCATTTT. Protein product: CASKTEYRSNQPQHF.

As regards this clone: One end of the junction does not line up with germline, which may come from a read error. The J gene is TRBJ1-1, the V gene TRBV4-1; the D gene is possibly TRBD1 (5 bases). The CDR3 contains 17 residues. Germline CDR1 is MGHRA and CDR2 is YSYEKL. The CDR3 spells CTSSHVPGRGGDTEAFF. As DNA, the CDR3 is TGCACCAGCAGCCACGTCCCGGGACGGGGTGGGGACACTGAAGCTTTCTTT.

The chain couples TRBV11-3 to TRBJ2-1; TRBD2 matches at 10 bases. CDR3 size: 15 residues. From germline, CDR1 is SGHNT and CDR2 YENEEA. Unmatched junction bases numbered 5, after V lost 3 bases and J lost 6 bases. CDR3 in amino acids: CASSLASSGGNEQFF. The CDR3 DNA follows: TGTGCCAGCAGCTTGGCGTCTAGCGGGGGCAATGAGCAGTTCTTC.

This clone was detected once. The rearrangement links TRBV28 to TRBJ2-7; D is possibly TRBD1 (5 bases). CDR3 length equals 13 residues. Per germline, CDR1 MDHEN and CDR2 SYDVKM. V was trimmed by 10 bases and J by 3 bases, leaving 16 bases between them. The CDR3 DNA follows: TGTGCCACCCGAACCCCTAGGGGCTACGAGCAGTACTTC. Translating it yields CATRTPRGYEQYF.